This T cell receptor (beta chain) was captured in a study of tumor-infiltrating lymphocytes in primary liver carcinoma. In addition to blood RNA drawn from unsorted whole blood, germline DNA was extracted. Total RNA (around 510 ng) served as template for TCR beta cDNA synthesis primed by a constant-region primer. Three rounds of nested multiplex PCR with slightly modified ARM-PCR produced TCR beta libraries. TRBV1-TRBV30 forward and Cbeta reverse primers drove the first two approximately 10-cycle rounds. TCRdb passed the multiplex PCR reads through MiXCR, listing each CDR3 protein once. The sample consists of about 200,000 distinct CDR3 sequences, less than 65% of them appearing once. This clonotype has at least ten counts. V lost 2 bases and J 0 bases, leaving 4 bases between the germline ends. The CDR3 has 14 residues. Germline CDR1 reads SGHAT; CDR2 reads FQNNGV.

The rearrangement joins TRBV11-2 to TRBJ2-2; no reliable D call. This clonotype originated in a woman aged 60-70 years with primary liver carcinoma and hepatitis B virus infection. The sequenced sample was peripheral blood. This chain's CDR3 is CASSLHPNTGELFF. In DNA form, the CDR3 reads TGTGCCAGCAGCTTACACCCGAACACCGGGGAGCTGTTTTTT.